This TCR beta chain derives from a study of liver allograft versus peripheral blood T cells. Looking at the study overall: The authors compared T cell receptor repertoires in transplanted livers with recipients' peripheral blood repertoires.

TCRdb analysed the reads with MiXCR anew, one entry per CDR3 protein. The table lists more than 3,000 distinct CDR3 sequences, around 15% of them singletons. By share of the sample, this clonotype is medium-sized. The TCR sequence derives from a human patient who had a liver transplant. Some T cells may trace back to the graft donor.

CDR3 sequence (DNA): TGTGCCAGTAGTATTGAAGGGAGGAACACCGGGGAGCTGTTTTTT. It encodes CASSIEGRNTGELFF. The gene calls are TRBV19 and TRBJ2-2; possibly TRBD2 for D (5 bases). Germline V CDR1 and CDR2: LNHDA, SQIVND (reference sequence). V lost 3 bases to trimming and J lost 1 base, with 9 bases between them. This CDR3 spans 15 amino acids.